What follows describes a single T cell receptor beta chain. Its specificity is not known. These data belong to a study of T cells after yellow fever vaccination. Findings and limits, study-wide: Detected again after the booster were most primary-vaccination clones, at 96% CD4 and about 90% CD8. Weaker in magnitude, the secondary response showed a faster peak on day 5 versus 15.

Template switching by 5'RACE produced TCR cDNA, adding a universal primer site and UMIs. Each CDR3 protein gets one entry after TCRdb re-called the 5' RACE reads with MiXCR. The top ten hold just under 15% of the sample, which has hundreds of thousands of distinct CDR3 sequences, 12% seen once. The CDR3 totals 14 residues. CDR1 and CDR2 (germline): MNHEY, SVGAGI. V was clipped by 4 bases and J by 7 bases, with 16 bases between them. Sample: PBMCs, taken on the day of the yellow fever booster vaccination. The chain recombines TRBV6-5 with TRBJ1-2, with D maybe TRBD1 (5 bases). This receptor was obtained from a man aged 25-40 years who received the YFV17D yellow fever vaccine. CDR3 in DNA: TGTGCCAGCAGTTCTACAGGCGACTCTGGTGGCTACACCTTC. Translation: CASSSTGDSGGYTF.